What follows describes a single T cell receptor (beta chain). Only in-frame clones appear in the TCRdb table, and some are missing; sequencing was by immunoSEQ multiplex PCR. In the table there are roughly 84,000 clones, around 92% of which are singletons. The sample comes from a study of control samples from healthy donors and cancer patients. V lost 2 bases and J lost 2, with 3 bases in between. The CDR3 has 11 residues. CDR1 SQVTM and CDR2 ANQGSEA come from the germline V gene. The rearrangement joins TRBV29-1 to TRBJ1-1; D is undetermined. This receptor was obtained from a man aged 45-65 years in good health. Sequenced material: blood. The CDR3 region has the DNA TGCAGCGTTGAACCAAACACTGAAGCTTTCTTT. Its translation: CSVEPNTEAFF.